The 24 T cell receptor beta chains given below trace back to one sample, sequenced in a study of regulatory T cells in long-lasting Graves disease. As for time point: newly diagnosed GD, antithyroid drugs for less than 3 months. The TCR library was made from RNA that had been extracted from PBMCs in TRIzol. Arm-PCR of CDR3 regions with iRepertoire HTBI primers generated TCR beta libraries. MiXCR, applied by TCRdb to the multiplex PCR reads, yields one record per CDR3 protein. The sample shows about 530,000 distinct CDR3 sequences, 16% of them seen only once. The sample also formed part of further work on T cells in Graves' hyperthyroidism and ophthalmopathy.

Sequencing was performed on peripheral blood mononuclear cells (PBMCs), taken at new diagnosis, from a patient treated with antithyroid drugs. All receptors come from a middle-aged woman with Graves disease.

The rearrangement uses TRBV24-1 and TRBJ1-3, with unresolved D. The CDR3 has 14 amino acids. V was clipped by 4 bases and J by 1 base, with 7 bases between them. The V gene's germline CDR1 is KGHDR and CDR2 SFDVKD. CDR3 bases: TGTGCCACCAGTGACCCATTATCTGGAAACACCATATATTTT. Encoded protein: CATSDPLSGNTIYF.

This chain joins TRBV2 and TRBJ2-1, with 10 bases matching TRBD1. Germline V gives CDR1 SNHLY, CDR2 FYNNEI. Losses at the gene ends were 2 bases for V and 9 bases for J; bases not matched to a gene: 10. This CDR3 contains 16 residues. The DNA of the CDR3 is TGTGCCAGCAGTGAAACATGGGACAGGGGTTACGGTGAGCAGTTCTTC. Amino acid sequence: CASSETWDRGYGEQFF. Drawing the rest from reference TRBV2 and TRBJ2-1, the complete variable domain is EPEVTQTPSHQVTQMGQEVILRCVPISNHLYFYWYRQILGQKVEFLVSFYNNEISEKSEIFDDQFSVERPDGSNFTLKIRSTKLEDSAMYFCASSETWDRGYGEQFFGPGTRLTVL.

This clonotype was observed at least ten times. V usage is TRBV2 and J usage is TRBJ1-4, with D possibly matching TRBD1 (6 bases). V lost 3 bases and J lost 6, with 14 bases in between. The V gene's germline CDR1 is SNHLY and CDR2 FYNNEI. The CDR3 runs 15 residues. The CDR3 coding sequence is TGTGCCAGCAGTGAGGGGGCGCGAAGGGATGAAAAACTGTTTTTT. Its protein is CASSEGARRDEKLFF.

This clonotype was seen a few times. The chain carries TRBV20-1 and TRBJ1-5; D is perhaps TRBD1 (5 bases). Trimming pared 1 base from V and 8 bases from J, leaving 15 bases between. CDR3 size: 14 residues. The germline V gene has CDR1 DFQATT and CDR2 SNEGSKA (reference sequence). CDR3 DNA sequence: TGCAGTGCTAGAGTAGGAGGGGATATAGAGCCCCAGCATTTT. It translates to CSARVGGDIEPQHF.

This clonotype appeared many times. V usage is TRBV11-2 and J usage is TRBJ2-1; D remains ambiguous. This CDR3 is 13 amino acids long. CDR1 is SGHAT, CDR2 FQNNGV, per germline. Trimming cost V 2 bases and J 9 bases, with 11 bases left between them. The CDR3 nucleotides read TGTGCCAGCAGCTTAAGTAAGGTTGGTGAGCAGTTCTTC. It yields the protein CASSLSKVGEQFF.

A remark on this clonotype: As the CDR3 is not closed by the conserved phenylalanine or tryptophan, this likely results from a read error. The rearrangement joins TRBV7-8 to TRBJ2-3; 7 bases fit TRBD2. The germline CDR1 and CDR2 sequences are SGHVS and FQNEAQ. This CDR3 region has 18 residues. J lost 2 bases, V lost 5 bases, and 16 bases had no gene match. CDR3 region: CASSRPRETSSATDTQYL. The CDR3 region has the DNA TGTGCCAGCAGCCGCCCCAGGGAGACTAGCAGTGCCACAGATACGCAGTATCTT.

In this sample, this clonotype turned up many times. The chain employs TRBV5-1 and TRBJ1-1; D gene unclear. V gave up 0 bases and J gave up 0 bases, with 6 bases separating them. The germline V gene encodes CDR1 SGHRS and CDR2 YFSETQ. This CDR3 is 14 amino acids long. Here the CDR3 reads CASSLETLNTEAFF. The CDR3 bases are TGCGCCAGCAGCTTGGAAACCTTGAACACTGAAGCTTTCTTT.

As regards this clonotype: This may arise from a read error, as a much more abundant clone is one base away. The CDR3 ends on some other residue instead of the conserved phenylalanine or tryptophan, so this is likely a read error. This chain joins TRBV5-6 and TRBJ2-7, with D perhaps TRBD1 or TRBD2 (5 bases each). CDR3 size: 16 residues. V shed 2 bases and J shed 1 base, with 16 bases lying between them. Germline V CDR1 and CDR2: SGHDT, YYEEEE. The CDR3 spells CASSFLLGDVSYEQYL. The CDR3 nucleotides read TGTGCCAGCAGCTTTTTATTGGGGGACGTATCCTACGAGCAGTACCTC.

The chain couples TRBV28 to TRBJ1-6; 7 bases agree with TRBD1. J gave up 14 bases and V 5 bases, and 15 bases lay outside the gene matches. Germline assignment: CDR1 MDHEN and CDR2 SYDVKM. The CDR3 extends over 15 amino acids. The CDR3 here is CASSLGQTIIESLHF. Written as DNA, the CDR3 is TGTGCCAGCAGTCTGGGACAGACTATAATTGAATCCCTCCACTTT.

This clonotype was counted at least ten times. This chain links TRBV3-1 with TRBJ2-2; perhaps TRBD1 as D (6 bases). Germline V CDR1 and CDR2: LGHDT, YNNKEL (reference sequence). The CDR3 has 14 residues. V lost 1 base and J 7 bases, leaving 10 bases between the germline ends. The CDR3 reads CASSQARGDGELFF. The CDR3 region has the DNA TGTGCCAGCAGCCAAGCCAGGGGCGACGGGGAGCTGTTTTTT.

The chain uses TRBV7-2 and TRBJ1-2; TRBD1 might be the D (6 bases). Germline V gives CDR1 SGHTA, CDR2 FQGNSA. This CDR3 has 18 residues. Trimming took off 9 bases at V and 3 bases at J, with 29 bases between the two ends. CDR3 residues: CASSMARGLHLSDYGYTF. The CDR3 DNA sequence: TGTGCCAGTAGTATGGCGCGGGGGCTTCATCTCTCAGACTATGGCTACACCTTC. Drawing the rest from reference TRBV7-2 and TRBJ1-2, the complete variable domain is GAGVSQSPSNKVTEKGKDVELRCDPISGHTALYWYRQSLGQGLEFLIYFQGNSAPDKSGLPSDRFSAERTGGSVSTLTIQRTQQEDSAVYLCASSMARGLHLSDYGYTFGSGTRLTVV.

This clonotype has at least ten counts. The rearrangement links TRBV2 to TRBJ2-1; 14 nucleotides match TRBD2. The V gene's germline CDR1 is SNHLY and CDR2 FYNNEI. This CDR3 has 14 residues. V lost 6 bases, J lost 9 bases, and 4 bases stayed unmatched. CDR3 protein: CASRPGTSGGEQFF. In nucleotides, the CDR3 is TGTGCCAGCAGACCCGGGACTAGCGGGGGTGAGCAGTTCTTC.

This clonotype showed up many times. This CDR3 is CASSLSVLMNTEAFF. The CDR3 DNA is TGTGCCAGCAGTTTAAGTGTGCTTATGAACACTGAAGCTTTCTTT. This chain links TRBV12-3 or TRBV12-4 with TRBJ1-1; D uncertain. V lost 2 bases to trimming and J lost 0 bases, with 10 bases between them. This CDR3 comprises 15 residues.

This clonotype was detected ten times or more. The rearrangement joins TRBV2 to TRBJ2-1; TRBD2 aligns across 7 bases. Looked up from germline, CDR1 is SNHLY and CDR2 is FYNNEI. V was clipped by 9 bases and J by 0 bases; unmatched bases: 5. CDR3 length: 14 residues. The CDR3 here is CASIGGSSYNEQFF. The CDR3 DNA follows: TGTGCCAGTATCGGCGGGAGCTCCTACAATGAGCAGTTCTTC.

This clonotype was counted many times. The chain joins TRBV28 to TRBJ2-3; TRBD2 matches 14 bases. The V segment lost 6 bases and the J segment 4 bases; nucleotides outside the gene matches: 12. The CDR3 is 18 amino acids. Germline V gene lookup returns CDR1 MDHEN and CDR2 SYDVKM. CDR3 amino acids: CASSRLTSGGAGADTQYF. Written as DNA, the CDR3 is TGTGCCAGCAGCCGTCTGACTAGCGGGGGGGCCGGGGCAGATACGCAGTATTTT.

A few counts support this clonotype. With a much larger clone just one base away, this may be a read error. The chain couples TRBV6-2 or TRBV6-3 to TRBJ1-5; the D gene is possibly TRBD1 (5 bases). The CDR3 totals 14 residues. Germline CDR1 and CDR2: MNHEY and SVGEGT. CDR3 sequence: CASSGGGNYQPHHF. The DNA for the CDR3 is TGTGCCAGCAGTGGCGGGGGAAACTATCAGCCCCATCATTTT.

This clonotype was observed a handful of times. This chain connects TRBV9 to TRBJ1-6; 7 positions agree with TRBD1. The CDR3 has 15 amino acids. The trim removed 0 bases at V and 7 bases at J, leaving 4 bases unmatched. CDR1 and CDR2 (germline): SGDLS, YYNGEE. As DNA, the CDR3 is TGTGCCAGCAGCGTAGATACCAGGGGGAATTCACCCCTCCACTTT. It yields the protein CASSVDTRGNSPLHF. The full variable domain, completed using reference TRBV9 and TRBJ1-6, is DSGVTQTPKHLITATGQRVTLRCSPRSGDLSVYWYQQSLDQGLQFLIQYYNGEERAKGNILERFSAQQFPDLHSELNLSSLELGDSALYFCASSVDTRGNSPLHFGNGTRLTVT.

In this sample, this clonotype turned up many times. The J gene is TRBJ1-5, the V gene TRBV12-3 or TRBV12-4; 7 bases are a match to TRBD1. The V segment lost 5 bases and the J segment 0 bases; nucleotides outside the gene matches: 4. This CDR3 contains 15 residues. CDR3 amino acids: CASSPTGVSNQPQHF. CDR3 DNA: TGTGCCAGCAGTCCAACAGGGGTTAGCAATCAGCCCCAGCATTTT.

This clonotype was seen a few times. This rearrangement joins TRBV7-2 to TRBJ1-2; D is unresolved. Germline lookup yields CDR1 SGHTA and CDR2 FQGNSA. CDR3 size: 13 residues. V shed 2 bases and J shed 4 bases, with 8 bases lying between them. The CDR3 loop is CASSLLMSYGYTF. The CDR3 nucleotides read TGTGCCAGCAGCTTACTCATGAGCTATGGCTACACCTTC. Full variable domain (remainder filled in from reference TRBV7-2 and TRBJ1-2): GAGVSQSPSNKVTEKGKDVELRCDPISGHTALYWYRQSLGQGLEFLIYFQGNSAPDKSGLPSDRFSAERTGGSVSTLTIQRTQQEDSAVYLCASSLLMSYGYTFGSGTRLTVV.

Ten or more counts support this clonotype. This chain joins TRBV11-2 and TRBJ2-2; D possibly matches TRBD1 or TRBD2 (5 bases each). The germline CDR1 and CDR2 sequences are SGHAT and FQNNGV. The CDR3 length is 14 residues. The V and J ends lost 5 bases and 6 bases respectively, with 13 bases between them. The CDR3 spells CASSPKTAAGELFF. CDR3 sequence (DNA): TGTGCCAGCAGCCCTAAGACAGCGGCCGGGGAGCTGTTTTTT.

This clonotype was recorded many times. This sequence joins TRBV11-2 and TRBJ2-1; D is possibly TRBD1 or TRBD2 (5 bases each). The CDR3 covers 14 residues. Trimming took off 3 bases at V and 4 bases at J, with 10 bases between the two ends. Per the germline V gene, CDR1 is SGHAT and CDR2 is FQNNGV. CDR3 in DNA: TGTGCCAGCAGCTTTCTGAGGGGTTACAATGAGCAGTTCTTC. This translates into CASSFLRGYNEQFF.

The chain links TRBV20-1 to TRBJ2-5, with TRBD2 identical over 7 bases. The CDR3 spans 15 residues. J lost 1 base, V lost 1 base, and 6 bases had no gene match. Germline CDR1 is DFQATT and CDR2 is SNEGSKA (reference sequence). CDR3 DNA: TGCAGTGCTAGAGGGGTAGCGGGTCCCCAAGAGACCCAGTACTTC. The encoded protein is CSARGVAGPQETQYF.

Ten or more counts support this clonotype. This sequence joins TRBV20-1 and TRBJ1-3; D is unclear. The CDR3 totals 15 residues. The V gene's germline CDR1 is DFQATT and CDR2 SNEGSKA (reference sequence). Trimming took off 0 bases at V and 2 bases at J, with 11 bases between the two ends. In DNA form, the CDR3 reads TGCAGTGCTAGAGATCGGAAGGTCCCTGGAAACACCATATATTTT. Protein product: CSARDRKVPGNTIYF.

Here the CDR3 reads CASGHGGNEKLFF. The CDR3 DNA is TGTGCCAGCGGCCACGGGGGTAATGAAAAACTGTTTTTT. The chain uses TRBV5-4 and TRBJ1-4; maybe TRBD1 (5 bases). The germline gives CDR1 SGHNT, CDR2 YYREEE (reference sequence). This CDR3 is 13 amino acids long. Between the trimmed V and J ends, which lost 7 bases and 4 bases, there was a span of 11 bases. The entire variable domain, with the rest obtained from reference TRBV5-4 and TRBJ1-4, is as follows: ETGVTQSPTHLIKTRGQQVTLRCSSQSGHNTVSWYQQALGQGPQFIFQYYREEENGRGNFPPRFSGLQFPNYSSELNVNALELDDSALYLCASGHGGNEKLFFGSGTQLSVL.